This record looks at one T cell receptor beta chain sequence and its context. The antigen remains undetermined. CDR1 and CDR2 (germline): MNHNS, SASEGT. The CDR3 extends over 14 amino acids. The junction had 2 bases not matched to a gene; V was cut back by 6 bases and J by 3 bases. This sample is part of a study of a mutant IDH1 vaccine in newly diagnosed glioma. About the study: Vaccines began 4-6 weeks after radiotherapy alone, or with temozolomide cycles. Prior therapy was radiotherapy, temozolomide, or both; most received both. The V12 visit happened in week 35, and the V13 visit happened in week 47.

Described time point: week 47, end of study. The study gave 300 ug of mutant IDH1 20-mer peptide per vaccine dose, with topical imiquimod. The patients were given eight vaccinations, one each in weeks 1, 3, 5, 7, 11, 15, 19 and 23. Libraries were prepared by immunoSEQ multiplex PCR; TCRdb keeps only in-frame clonotypes and omits some of them. Counted here are about 59,000 clones, 75% to 90% occurring once; the ten biggest clones make up 3.8%. The clonotype originates from a man under 40 with glioma. The sample consisted of PBMCs, taken from a glioma patient whose treatment included an IDH1 peptide vaccine. This sequence joins TRBV6-1 and TRBJ2-2; TRBD2 matches at 9 bases. The CDR3 here is CASRAGGYTGELFF. In DNA, the CDR3 is TGTGCCAGCAGAGCGGGGGGATACACCGGGGAGCTGTTTTTT.